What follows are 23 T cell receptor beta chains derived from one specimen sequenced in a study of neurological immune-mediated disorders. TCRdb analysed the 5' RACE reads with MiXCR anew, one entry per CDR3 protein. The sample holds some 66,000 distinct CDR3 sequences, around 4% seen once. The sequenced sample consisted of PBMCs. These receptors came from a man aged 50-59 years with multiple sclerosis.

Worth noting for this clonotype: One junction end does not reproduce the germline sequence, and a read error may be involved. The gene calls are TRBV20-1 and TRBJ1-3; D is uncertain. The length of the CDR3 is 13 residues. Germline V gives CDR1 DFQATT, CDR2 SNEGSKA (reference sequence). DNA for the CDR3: TGCAGTGCCCGCCTTGGCTCTGGAAAAACCATATATTTT. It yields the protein CSARLGSGKTIYF.

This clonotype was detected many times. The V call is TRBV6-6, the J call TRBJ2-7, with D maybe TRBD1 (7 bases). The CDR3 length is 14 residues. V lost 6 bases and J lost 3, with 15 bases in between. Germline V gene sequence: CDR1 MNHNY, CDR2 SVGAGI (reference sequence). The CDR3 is CASSSGQGGYEQYV. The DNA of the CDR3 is TGTGCCAGCAGCTCCGGGCAGGGGGGCTACGAGCAGTACGTC.

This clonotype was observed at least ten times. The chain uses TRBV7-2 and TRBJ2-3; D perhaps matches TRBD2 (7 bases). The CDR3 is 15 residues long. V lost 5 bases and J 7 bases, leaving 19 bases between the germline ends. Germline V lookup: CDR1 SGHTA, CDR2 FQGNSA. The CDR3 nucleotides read TGTGCCAGCAGCCCCGGATGGGGGGGCCGGTATACGCAGTATTTT. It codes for CASSPGWGGRYTQYF.

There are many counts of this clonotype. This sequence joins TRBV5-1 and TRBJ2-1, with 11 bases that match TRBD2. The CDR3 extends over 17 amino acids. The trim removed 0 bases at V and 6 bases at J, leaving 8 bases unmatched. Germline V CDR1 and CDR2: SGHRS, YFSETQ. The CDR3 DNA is TGCGCCAGCAGCTTGGCCTTACTAGCGGGGGCTTTCAATGAGCAGTTCTTC. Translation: CASSLALLAGAFNEQFF.

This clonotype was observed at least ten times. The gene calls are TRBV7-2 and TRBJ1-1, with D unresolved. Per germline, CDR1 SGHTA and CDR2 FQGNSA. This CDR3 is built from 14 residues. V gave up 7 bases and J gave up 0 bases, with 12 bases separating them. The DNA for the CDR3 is TGTGCCAGCACTACAACCCAATTGAACACTGAAGCTTTCTTT. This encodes CASTTTQLNTEAFF. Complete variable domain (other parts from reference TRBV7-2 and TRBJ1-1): GAGVSQSPSNKVTEKGKDVELRCDPISGHTALYWYRQSLGQGLEFLIYFQGNSAPDKSGLPSDRFSAERTGGSVSTLTIQRTQQEDSAVYLCASTTTQLNTEAFFGQGTRLTVV.

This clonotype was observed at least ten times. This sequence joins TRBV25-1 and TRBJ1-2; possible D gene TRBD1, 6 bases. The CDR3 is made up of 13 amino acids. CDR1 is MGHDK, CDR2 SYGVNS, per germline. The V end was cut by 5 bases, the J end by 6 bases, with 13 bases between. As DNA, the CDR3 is TGTGCCAGCAGTCGGAGGGGGTGGGATGGCTACACCTTC. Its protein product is CASSRRGWDGYTF.

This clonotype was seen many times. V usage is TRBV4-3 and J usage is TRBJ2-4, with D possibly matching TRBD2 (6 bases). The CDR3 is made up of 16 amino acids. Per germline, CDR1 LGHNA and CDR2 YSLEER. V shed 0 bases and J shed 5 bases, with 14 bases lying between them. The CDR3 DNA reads TGCGCCAGCAGCCAAGAGATCGCTAGCGTTCAAAACATTCAGTACTTC. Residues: CASSQEIASVQNIQYF.

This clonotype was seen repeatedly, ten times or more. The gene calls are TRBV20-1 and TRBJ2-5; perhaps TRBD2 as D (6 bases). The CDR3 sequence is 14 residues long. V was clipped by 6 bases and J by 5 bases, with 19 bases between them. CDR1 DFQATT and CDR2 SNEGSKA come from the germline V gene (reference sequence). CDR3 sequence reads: CSALEGRAWETQYF. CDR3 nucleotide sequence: TGCAGTGCGCTGGAGGGCAGGGCCTGGGAGACCCAGTACTTC.

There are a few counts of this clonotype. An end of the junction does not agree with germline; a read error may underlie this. The CDR3 loop is CSAVQGSNQPQNF. The DNA for the CDR3 is TGCAGTGCTGTCCAGGGGAGCAATCAGCCCCAGAATTTT. This sequence joins TRBV20-1 and TRBJ1-5; maybe TRBD1 (6 bases). Germline V gene sequence: CDR1 DFQATT, CDR2 SNEGSKA (reference sequence). The CDR3 loop spans 13 amino acids.

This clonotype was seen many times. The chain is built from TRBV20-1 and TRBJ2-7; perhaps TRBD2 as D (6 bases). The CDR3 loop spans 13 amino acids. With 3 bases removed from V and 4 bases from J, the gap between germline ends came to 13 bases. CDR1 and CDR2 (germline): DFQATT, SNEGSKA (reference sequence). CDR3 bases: TGCAGTGCTAGGCCCGGGACTTCTTACGAGCAGTACTTC. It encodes CSARPGTSYEQYF.

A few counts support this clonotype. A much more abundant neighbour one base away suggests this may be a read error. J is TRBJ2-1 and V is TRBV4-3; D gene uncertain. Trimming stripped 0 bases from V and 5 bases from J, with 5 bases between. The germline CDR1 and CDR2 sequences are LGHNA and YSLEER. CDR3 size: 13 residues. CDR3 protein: CASSQEGDNEQFF. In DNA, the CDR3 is TGCGCCAGCAGCCAAGAAGGAGACAATGAGCAGTTCTTC.

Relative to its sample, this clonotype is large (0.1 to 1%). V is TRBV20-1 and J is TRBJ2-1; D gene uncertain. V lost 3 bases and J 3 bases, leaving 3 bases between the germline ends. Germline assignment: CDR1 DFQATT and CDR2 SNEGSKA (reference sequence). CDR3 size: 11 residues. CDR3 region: CSASVYNEQFF. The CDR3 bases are TGCAGTGCTAGTGTCTACAATGAGCAGTTCTTC.

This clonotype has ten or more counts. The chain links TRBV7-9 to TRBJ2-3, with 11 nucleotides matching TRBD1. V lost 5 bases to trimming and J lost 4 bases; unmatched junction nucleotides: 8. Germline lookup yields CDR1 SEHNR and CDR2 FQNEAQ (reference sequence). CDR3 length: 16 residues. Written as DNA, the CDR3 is TGTGCCAGCAGCGCCCGGGACAGGGGGAACGCAGATACGCAGTATTTT. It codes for CASSARDRGNADTQYF.

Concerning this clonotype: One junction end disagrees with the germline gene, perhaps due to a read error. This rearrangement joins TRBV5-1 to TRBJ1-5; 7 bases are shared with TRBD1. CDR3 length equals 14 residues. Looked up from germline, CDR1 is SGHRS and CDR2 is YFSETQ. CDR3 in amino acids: CASSLAGGNQPQNF. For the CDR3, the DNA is TGCGCCAGCAGCTTGGCAGGGGGAAATCAGCCCCAGAATTTT.

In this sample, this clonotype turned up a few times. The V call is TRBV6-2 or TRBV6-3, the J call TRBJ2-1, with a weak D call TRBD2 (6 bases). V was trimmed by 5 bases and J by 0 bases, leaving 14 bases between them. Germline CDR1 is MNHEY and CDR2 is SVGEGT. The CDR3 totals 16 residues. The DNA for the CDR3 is TGTGCCAGCAGTAAGGACTACCGGTACTCCTACAATGAGCAGTTCTTC. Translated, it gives CASSKDYRYSYNEQFF.

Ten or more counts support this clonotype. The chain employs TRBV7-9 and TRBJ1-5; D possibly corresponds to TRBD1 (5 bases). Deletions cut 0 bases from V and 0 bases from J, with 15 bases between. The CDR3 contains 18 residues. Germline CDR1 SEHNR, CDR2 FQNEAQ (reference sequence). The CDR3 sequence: CASSLALGRGRSNQPQHF. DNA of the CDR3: TGTGCCAGCAGCTTAGCGCTTGGTAGGGGACGTAGCAATCAGCCCCAGCATTTT.

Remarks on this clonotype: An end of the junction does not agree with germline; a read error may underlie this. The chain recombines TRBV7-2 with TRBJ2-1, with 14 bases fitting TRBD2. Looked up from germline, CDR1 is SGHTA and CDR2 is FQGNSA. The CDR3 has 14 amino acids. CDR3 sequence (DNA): TGTGCCAGCAGTAAAGGACTAGCGGGGGGAGTAAAGGACTTC. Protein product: CASSKGLAGGVKDF.

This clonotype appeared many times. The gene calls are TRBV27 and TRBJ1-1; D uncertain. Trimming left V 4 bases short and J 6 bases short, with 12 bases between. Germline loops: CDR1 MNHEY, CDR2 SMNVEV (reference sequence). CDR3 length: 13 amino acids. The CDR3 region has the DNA TGTGCCAGCAGTTCGAGCATCGGGTCTGAAGCTTTCTTT. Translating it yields CASSSSIGSEAFF.

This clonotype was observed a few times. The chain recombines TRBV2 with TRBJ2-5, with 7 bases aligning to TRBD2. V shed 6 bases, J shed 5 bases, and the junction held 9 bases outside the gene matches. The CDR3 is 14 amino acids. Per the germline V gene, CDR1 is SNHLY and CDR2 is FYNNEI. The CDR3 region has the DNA TGTGCCAGCAGCCCCGCGGGGGTCGGGGAGACCCAGTACTTC. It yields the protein CASSPAGVGETQYF. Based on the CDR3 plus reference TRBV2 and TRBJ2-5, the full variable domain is EPEVTQTPSHQVTQMGQEVILRCVPISNHLYFYWYRQILGQKVEFLVSFYNNEISEKSEIFDDQFSVERPDGSNFTLKIRSTKLEDSAMYFCASSPAGVGETQYFGPGTRLLVL.

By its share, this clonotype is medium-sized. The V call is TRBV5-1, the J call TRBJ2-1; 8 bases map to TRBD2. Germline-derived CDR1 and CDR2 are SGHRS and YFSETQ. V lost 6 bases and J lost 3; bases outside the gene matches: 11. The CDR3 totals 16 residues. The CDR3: CASNGGALKLYNEQFF. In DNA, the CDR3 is TGCGCCAGCAACGGGGGGGCCCTTAAGCTCTACAATGAGCAGTTCTTC.

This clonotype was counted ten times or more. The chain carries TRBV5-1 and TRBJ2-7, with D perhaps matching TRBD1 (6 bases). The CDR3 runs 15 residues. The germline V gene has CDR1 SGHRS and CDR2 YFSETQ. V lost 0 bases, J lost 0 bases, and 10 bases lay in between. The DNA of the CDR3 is TGCGCCAGCAGCTTGGCCACAGGGAGCTCCTACGAGCAGTACGTC. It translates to CASSLATGSSYEQYV.

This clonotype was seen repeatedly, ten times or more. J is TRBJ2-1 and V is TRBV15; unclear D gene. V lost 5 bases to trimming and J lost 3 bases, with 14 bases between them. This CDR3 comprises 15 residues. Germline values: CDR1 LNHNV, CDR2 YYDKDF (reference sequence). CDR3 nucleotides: TGTGCCACCAGCTTGGTAGCCCGAAGCTACAATGAGCAGTTCTTC. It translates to CATSLVARSYNEQFF.

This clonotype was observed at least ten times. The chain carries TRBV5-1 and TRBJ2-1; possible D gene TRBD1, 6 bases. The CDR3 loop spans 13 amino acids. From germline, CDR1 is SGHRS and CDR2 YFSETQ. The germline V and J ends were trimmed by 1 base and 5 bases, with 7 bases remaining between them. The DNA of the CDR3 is TGCGCCAGCAGCTTGACAGGGAACAATGAGCAGTTCTTC. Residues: CASSLTGNNEQFF.